These 25 T cell receptor beta chains share one sample of origin, sequenced in a study of blood T cell repertoires in COVID-19. Some clones are missing from TCRdb's copy, which holds only in-frame ones; the method was immunoSEQ multiplex PCR. The sample holds under 200,000 clones, about 88% seen once. Sequencing used peripheral blood. Receptors originate from a man aged 60-69 years with acute or convalescent COVID-19.

This clone turned up a few times. The V call is TRBV27, the J call TRBJ2-7; the match to TRBD2 covers 9 bases. J gave up 3 bases and V 6 bases, and 9 bases lay outside the gene matches. This CDR3 is 15 amino acids long. Germline V gene lookup returns CDR1 MNHEY and CDR2 SMNVEV (reference sequence). The CDR3 loop reads CASRVSGSIGYEQYF. The DNA for the CDR3 is TGTGCCAGCAGAGTTAGCGGGAGTATCGGCTACGAGCAGTACTTC.

The CDR3 nucleotides read TGTGCCAGCACAGACACCGGGGAGCTGTTTTTT. Protein product: CASTDTGELFF. The rearrangement uses TRBV3-1 (or the pseudogene TRBV3-2) and TRBJ2-2, with D unclear. V was pared by 7 bases and J by 3 bases, with 3 bases between. The CDR3 has 11 amino acids. CDR1 LGHDT and CDR2 YNNKEL come from the germline V gene (reference sequence).

The rearrangement links TRBV24-1 to TRBJ1-2; no firm D call. CDR3 size: 15 residues. The V and J ends lost 2 bases and 8 bases respectively, with 17 bases between them. Germline V lookup: CDR1 KGHDR, CDR2 SFDVKD. CDR3 in DNA: TGTGCCACCAGTGATTCCCGGGGAAGCGGAGAAGGCTACACCTTC. As protein: CATSDSRGSGEGYTF.

This clone was counted a few times. The chain uses TRBV4-2 and TRBJ1-1; 7 bases line up with TRBD1. The CDR3 sequence is 14 residues long. Germline values: CDR1 LGHNA, CDR2 YNFKEQ. V shed 4 bases, J shed 6 bases, and the junction held 8 bases outside the gene matches. The chain's CDR3 is CASSLDRVRAEAFF. Written as DNA, the CDR3 is TGTGCCAGCAGCCTCGACAGGGTTCGCGCTGAAGCTTTCTTT.

This chain connects TRBV4-3 to TRBJ2-7, with 8 bases lining up with TRBD1. Germline V gene lookup returns CDR1 LGHNA and CDR2 YSLEER. CDR3 size: 14 residues. The V gene end was trimmed by 1 base and the J gene end by 2 bases; junction bases not matched to a gene: 1. The CDR3 reads CASSQAGGPYEQYF. CDR3 coding DNA: TGCGCCAGCAGCCAAGCAGGGGGCCCCTACGAGCAGTACTTC.

The rearrangement uses TRBV6-2 or TRBV6-3 and TRBJ1-2; TRBD1 matches at 11 bases. CDR3 size: 13 residues. The ends lost 5 bases at V and 7 bases at J; junction bases unmatched: 3. Germline CDR1 and CDR2: MNHEY and SVGEGT. The CDR3 region has the DNA TGTGCCAGCAGTGTCGGACAGGGGGCTGGCTACACCTTC. Amino acids: CASSVGQGAGYTF.

The CDR3 protein is CASTRLGGGLNEQFF. CDR3 in DNA: TGTGCCAGTACCCGGCTCGGGGGGGGCCTTAATGAGCAGTTCTTC. The chain recombines TRBV19 with TRBJ2-1; 8 bases match TRBD2. J lost 7 bases, V lost 7 bases, and 12 bases had no gene match. Germline-derived CDR1 and CDR2 are LNHDA and SQIVND (reference sequence). The CDR3 length is 15 residues.

The CDR3: CATSDWQTGGRETQYF. For the CDR3, the DNA is TGTGCCACCAGTGATTGGCAGACAGGGGGCAGGGAGACCCAGTACTTC. J is TRBJ2-5 and V is TRBV24-1; 10 nucleotides align to TRBD1. This CDR3 comprises 16 residues. V dropped 2 bases and J dropped 5; count of bases not matched to a gene: 7. Germline V gene data show CDR1 as KGHDR and CDR2 as SFDVKD.

The genes are TRBV12-3 or TRBV12-4 and TRBJ1-4; possible D gene TRBD1, 5 bases. CDR3 size: 13 residues. The V gene lost 3 bases and the J gene lost 8 bases, with 10 bases spanning the gap. CDR3 region: CASSFAGREKLFF. The CDR3 bases are TGTGCCAGCAGTTTCGCAGGGCGCGAAAAACTGTTTTTT.

The rearrangement links TRBV27 to TRBJ2-1, with 7 nucleotides matching TRBD2. With V trimmed by 0 bases and J by 4 bases, 3 bases remained unmatched. The CDR3 has 15 amino acids. Per the germline V gene, CDR1 is MNHEY and CDR2 is SMNVEV (reference sequence). This chain's CDR3 is CASSLSHGGYNEQFF. In DNA, the CDR3 is TGTGCCAGCAGTTTATCGCACGGGGGGTACAATGAGCAGTTCTTC.

This chain connects TRBV21-1 to TRBJ2-5; the table gives TRBD2 as D, unverified against the DNA. TRBV21-1 is listed as a pseudogene. This CDR3 has 14 amino acids. CDR3 coding DNA: TGTGCCAGCAGGGGGAGCGGGGGGTTCGAGACCCAGTACTTC. Protein product: CASRGSGGFETQYF.

The chain carries TRBV9 and TRBJ1-1; D gene unclear. The CDR3 has 16 amino acids. Germline-derived CDR1 and CDR2 are SGDLS and YYNGEE. The V and J ends lost 4 bases and 3 bases respectively, with 19 bases between them. The CDR3 spells CASSTRPLPRDTEAFF. As DNA, the CDR3 is TGTGCCAGCAGCACCCGGCCCCTTCCGCGGGACACTGAAGCTTTCTTT.

The gene calls are TRBV7-9 and TRBJ2-1; TRBD2 matches at 8 bases. Germline V gene data show CDR1 as SEHNR and CDR2 as FQNEAQ (reference sequence). V was clipped by 4 bases and J by 7 bases; unmatched bases: 12. This CDR3 contains 16 residues. In DNA, the CDR3 is TGTGCCAGCAGCTATCCTAAGCGGGAGATCGGGAATGAGCAGTTCTTC. Its translation is CASSYPKREIGNEQFF.

CDR3 coding DNA: TGTGCCAGCAGTTACTCGGGAGGACACACTGAAGCTTTCTTT. Translated: CASSYSGGHTEAFF. V gene TRBV6-5 combines with J gene TRBJ1-1; unclear D gene. Looked up from germline, CDR1 is MNHEY and CDR2 is SVGAGI. This CDR3 region has 14 residues. Trimming left V 0 bases short and J 3 bases short, with 8 bases between.

The chain couples TRBV30 to TRBJ1-4; 11 positions agree with TRBD1. This CDR3 has 16 amino acids. V was pared by 3 bases and J by 0 bases, with 3 bases of the junction left unmatched. CDR1 and CDR2 (germline): GTSNPN, SVGIG (reference sequence). Here the CDR3 DNA reads TGTGCCTGGAGCGGACAGGGGGCTGCAACTAATGAAAAACTGTTTTTT. Residues: CAWSGQGAATNEKLFF.

The chain carries TRBV6-5 and TRBJ1-2, with TRBD1 as a possible D gene (5 bases). From germline, CDR1 is MNHEY and CDR2 SVGAGI. CDR3 size: 13 residues. V was trimmed by 5 bases and J by 7 bases, leaving 14 bases between them. CDR3 DNA: TGTGCCAGCAGTCCCGGACAAACAACTGGCTACACCTTC. Translated: CASSPGQTTGYTF.

J is TRBJ2-2 and V is TRBV12-3 or TRBV12-4, with TRBD2 as a possible D gene (5 bases). Trimming took 6 bases from V and 6 from J, leaving 5 bases between them. The CDR3 covers 11 residues. CDR3 in amino acids: CASRRAGELFF. The CDR3, as DNA: TGTGCCAGCAGGCGGGCCGGGGAGCTGTTTTTT.

The chain is built from TRBV9 and TRBJ2-3; D is possibly TRBD2 (6 bases). Trimming stripped 0 bases from V and 1 base from J, with 9 bases between. CDR3 length: 15 amino acids. Germline V gene lookup returns CDR1 SGDLS and CDR2 YYNGEE. CDR3 DNA sequence: TGTGCCAGCAGCGTAGTAGGCGGGGGCACAGATACGCAGTATTTT. Protein product: CASSVVGGGTDTQYF.

J is TRBJ2-2 and V is TRBV7-7; 7 nucleotides match TRBD2. The CDR3 is 15 amino acids. Germline V gene sequence: CDR1 SSHAT, CDR2 FNYEAQ (reference sequence). Trimming removed 3 bases from V and 6 bases from J; junction bases left unmatched: 7. This CDR3 is CASSFAGVGPGELFF. Here the CDR3 DNA reads TGTGCCAGCAGCTTCGCGGGGGTCGGGCCCGGGGAGCTGTTTTTT.

The chain couples TRBV28 to TRBJ2-2, with D maybe TRBD2 (5 bases). Trimming stripped 3 bases from V and 4 bases from J, with 15 bases between. The CDR3 is made up of 16 amino acids. CDR1 and CDR2 (germline): MDHEN, SYDVKM. The CDR3 sequence: CASSLRTGIGTGELFF. Here the CDR3 DNA reads TGTGCCAGCAGTTTGAGGACCGGGATCGGCACCGGGGAGCTGTTTTTT.

The chain has TRBV5-1 and TRBJ1-4; unclear D gene. Trimming cost V 0 bases and J 0 bases, with 9 bases left between them. In germline, CDR1 is SGHRS, CDR2 YFSETQ. The CDR3 is 16 residues long. CDR3 in DNA: TGCGCCAGCAGCTTGGGTCCCCCTCCAACTAATGAAAAACTGTTTTTT. Amino acid sequence: CASSLGPPPTNEKLFF.

V usage is TRBV3-1 (or the pseudogene TRBV3-2) and J usage is TRBJ1-2; weak D call: TRBD1 (6 bases). The V end lost 0 bases, the J end lost 8 bases, and 16 bases lay between the germline ends. CDR3 size: 15 residues. Germline CDR1 reads LGHDT; CDR2 reads YNNKEL (reference sequence). The CDR3 nucleotides are TGTGCCAGCAGCCAAGATTGGGGGCCCCGACAGGGCTACACCTTC. Amino acid sequence: CASSQDWGPRQGYTF.

The CDR3 DNA reads TGTGCCAGCAGCTTGGATTGGGGGGCAGATACGCAGTATTTT. Translating gives CASSLDWGADTQYF. This rearrangement joins TRBV5-6 to TRBJ2-3; TRBD2 might be the D (6 bases). CDR1 SGHDT and CDR2 YYEEEE come from the germline V gene. Trimming removed 0 bases at V and 4 bases at J, with 9 bases between. The CDR3 sequence is 14 residues long.

The chain uses TRBV30 and TRBJ1-1; 11 bases are shared with TRBD1. The CDR3 covers 14 residues. CDR1 and CDR2 from the germline V gene are GTSNPN and SVGIG (reference sequence). V gave up 1 base and J gave up 6 bases; unmatched junction bases: 4. The DNA for the CDR3 is TGTGCCTGGAGTGGAGGACAGGGGGCTTCTGAAGCTTTCTTT. It codes for CAWSGGQGASEAFF. The full variable domain, completed using reference TRBV30 and TRBJ1-1, is SQTIHQWPATLVQPVGSPLSLECTVEGTSNPNLYWYRQAAGRGLQLLFYSVGIGQISSEVPQNLSASRPQDRQFILSSKKLLLSDSGFYLCAWSGGQGASEAFFGQGTRLTVV.

This chain links TRBV11-2 with TRBJ1-1, with 10 nucleotides matching TRBD1. The germline CDR1 and CDR2 sequences are SGHAT and FQNNGV. This CDR3 is 15 amino acids long. V was clipped by 4 bases and J by 5 bases; unmatched bases: 7. This CDR3 reads CASSSRDRGGTEAFF. In DNA, the CDR3 is TGTGCCAGCAGCTCCCGGGACAGGGGAGGAACTGAAGCTTTCTTT.